These T cell receptor beta chains were read from a single sample in a study of patients and donors after allogeneic stem cell transplantation. Via MiXCR, TCRdb re-called the RT-PCR reads, giving one row per CDR3 protein. This repertoire shows approximately 430,000 distinct CDR3 sequences, approximately 16% found once; its top ten account for roughly 7%. The sample consisted of blood, either unsorted or a sorted T cell fraction (not recorded which). These TCRs come from a human donor who was either an allogeneic HSCT recipient or a stem cell or donor lymphocyte infusion donor (not recorded which). It is not recorded whose cells these are; they may come from a transplant donor. The CDR3 runs from the conserved cysteine through the conserved F or W. The D gene is left open where the match is weak. Only some rows state a clone size, as once, few, many or a class for expanded clones.

size: .
length: 13
V: TRBV15
D: .
J: TRBJ2-7
DNA: TGTGCCACCAGCCCCGCGCTACACTACGAGCAGTACTTC
CDR3: CATSPALHYEQYF

size: many
length: 15
V: TRBV14
D: TRBD1
J: TRBJ1-2
DNA: TGTGCCAGCAGCCCCCAAGGACAGGGGAACTATGGCTACACCTTC
CDR3: CASSPQGQGNYGYTF

size: many
length: 14
V: TRBV20-1
D: TRBD1
J: TRBJ2-7
DNA: TGCAGTGCTAATTCCGGGACAGCCACCTACGAGCAGTACTTC
CDR3: CSANSGTATYEQYF

size: few
length: 16
V: TRBV24-1
D: TRBD2
J: TRBJ2-5
DNA: TGTGCCACCAGTGAGGGACCGGGACTAGGTGAAGAGACCCAGTACTTC
CDR3: CATSEGPGLGEETQYF

size: few
length: 15
V: TRBV15
D: TRBD1
J: TRBJ2-1
DNA: TGTGCCACCAGCAGGGACAGGGGTCACAACAATGAGCAGTTCTTC
CDR3: CATSRDRGHNNEQFF

size: few
length: 17
V: TRBV7-9
D: TRBD2
J: TRBJ2-1
DNA: TGTGCCAGCAGCTTCGGTTCCCTAGCGGGAGGTGGCAATGAGCAGTTCTTC
CDR3: CASSFGSLAGGGNEQFF

size: .
length: 13
V: TRBV2
D: .
J: TRBJ1-5
DNA: TGTGCCAGCAGCTCTGGCCCTTTAATGCCCCAGCATTTT
CDR3: CASSSGPLMPQHF

size: .
length: 13
V: TRBV29-1
D: .
J: TRBJ2-2
DNA: TGCAGCGTTGGGCTAGCGCGCACCGGGGAGCTGTTTTTT
CDR3: CSVGLARTGELFF

size: few
length: 15
V: TRBV6-1
D: .
J: TRBJ2-2
DNA: TGTGCCAGCACTAGGGTCTTCCAGGAAGGCGGGGAGCTGTTTTTT
CDR3: CASTRVFQEGGELFF

size: .
length: 19
V: TRBV19
D: .
J: TRBJ1-4
DNA: TGTGCCAGTAGTACTGCAAGGACCCAGCAAGCCGGAAGTAATGAAAAACTGTTTTTT
CDR3: CASSTARTQQAGSNEKLFF

size: few
length: 14
V: TRBV6-2/TRBV6-3
D: .
J: TRBJ2-5
DNA: TGTGCCAGCAGTTTGACTTTGGATCAAGAGACCCAGTACTTC
CDR3: CASSLTLDQETQYF

size: .
length: 15
V: TRBV20-1
D: .
J: TRBJ2-3
DNA: TGCAGTGCTAGTCCTCTAGCGATCAGCACAGATACGCAGTATTTT
CDR3: CSASPLAISTDTQYF

size: .
length: 16
V: TRBV25-1
D: .
J: TRBJ1-5
DNA: TGTGCCAGCAGTGAATCGGGGGGTGAGGGCAATCAGCCCCAGCATTTT
CDR3: CASSESGGEGNQPQHF

size: .
length: 14
V: TRBV20-1
D: .
J: TRBJ2-7
DNA: TGCAGTGCTAGAGTTAGGTGGGAGGGGGACGAGCAGTACTTC
CDR3: CSARVRWEGDEQYF

size: .
length: 16
V: TRBV6-2/TRBV6-3
D: TRBD2
J: TRBJ2-1
DNA: TGTGCCAGCAGGAGAGAGCGGGAGAGGTCCTACAATGAGCAGTTCTTC
CDR3: CASRRERERSYNEQFF

size: .
length: 16
V: TRBV16
D: .
J: TRBJ1-3
DNA: TGTGCCAGCAGCCAATTTTCCCAGAACTCTGGAAACACCATATATTTT
CDR3: CASSQFSQNSGNTIYF

size: many
length: 10
V: TRBV29-1
D: .
J: TRBJ1-1
DNA: TGCAGCGTTGGGAACACTGAAGCTTTCTTT
CDR3: CSVGNTEAFF

size: .
length: 14
V: TRBV20-1
D: .
J: TRBJ1-5
DNA: TGCAGTGCTAGAGGGACAGCTAGCAATCAGCCCCAGCATTTT
CDR3: CSARGTASNQPQHF

size: .
length: 19
V: TRBV10-3
D: TRBD2
J: TRBJ2-1
DNA: TGTGCCATCAGTGACCGCAATGCCATGGGAGCGGGAGTTGTAAATGAGCAGTTCTTC
CDR3: CAISDRNAMGAGVVNEQFF

size: few
length: 13
V: TRBV7-9
D: TRBD1
J: TRBJ1-2
DNA: TGTGCCAGCAGCTCAGGACAGGGTGGGACTTCTACCTTC
CDR3: CASSSGQGGTSTF

size: many
length: 15
V: TRBV5-1
D: TRBD1
J: TRBJ2-1
DNA: TGCGCCAGCAGCGAGCAGACAGGGTCTAACAATGAGCAGTTCTTC
CDR3: CASSEQTGSNNEQFF

size: .
length: 12
V: TRBV19
D: .
J: TRBJ1-2
DNA: TGTGCCAGTAGTATGGAGGGATATGGCTACACCTTC
CDR3: CASSMEGYGYTF

size: many
length: 15
V: TRBV18
D: TRBD1
J: TRBJ1-1
DNA: TGTGCCAGCTCACCTTCGACAGGGACGAACACTGAAGCTTTCTTT
CDR3: CASSPSTGTNTEAFF

size: .
length: 14
V: TRBV6-5
D: .
J: TRBJ1-1
DNA: TGTGCCAGCAGTTACGGACAGCTAAACACTGAAGCTTTCTTT
CDR3: CASSYGQLNTEAFF

size: .
length: 15
V: TRBV6-5
D: TRBD1
J: TRBJ1-6
DNA: TGTGCCAGCAGTTACTCCTGGACAGGGAACTCACCCCTCCACTTT
CDR3: CASSYSWTGNSPLHF

size: .
length: 14
V: TRBV7-9
D: TRBD1
J: TRBJ2-2
DNA: TGTGCCAGCAGTAGGACAGGGGTCACCGGGGAGCTGTTTTTT
CDR3: CASSRTGVTGELFF

size: few
length: 17
V: TRBV3-1
D: .
J: TRBJ2-1
DNA: TGTGCCAGCAGCCAAGATCTCCAGGGGCCAGCTTACAATGAGCAGTTCTTC
CDR3: CASSQDLQGPAYNEQFF

size: .
length: 19
V: TRBV15
D: .
J: TRBJ1-5
DNA: TGTGCCACCAGCAGAGCTCGACGAGGGGCATTCGACCCCAATCAGCCCCAGCATTTT
CDR3: CATSRARRGAFDPNQPQHF